Here is one T cell receptor (beta chain) with its context. Antigen unknown. The authors ran a second PCR of about 6 to 11 cycles using a sample-barcoded 5' primer and a J-beta primer mix. TCRdb re-analysed the 5' RACE reads in MiXCR, keeping a single row per CDR3 protein. The repertoire holds approximately 810,000 distinct CDR3 sequences, under 40% seen once, with under 15% in the top ten. The data were obtained in a study of blood T cells in healthy people across ages. General study findings and limits: Age brought a roughly linear fall in TCR beta diversity measured per million T cells.

CDR3 length: 13 amino acids. Germline V gene lookup returns CDR1 SGDLS and CDR2 YYNGEE. Trimming shortened V by 3 bases and J by 5 bases, and 8 bases separated the two germline ends. This TCR derives from a man between 18 and 29 years old in good health. The sample comprised blood. The rearrangement joins TRBV9 to TRBJ2-2; D remains unclear. CDR3 in DNA: TGTGCCAGCAGCGCCCGAGAGACCGGGGAGCTGTTTTTT. Amino acid sequence: CASSARETGELFF.